In its sample, the clone carrying this TCR beta chain was seen many times. What it recognizes is unknown. Using its own MiXCR run on the 5' RACE reads, TCRdb lists one record per CDR3 protein. The data contain nearly 250,000 distinct CDR3 sequences, approximately 7% of them singletons. This specimen belongs to a study of identical twins. Germline CDR1 reads MGHRA; CDR2 reads YSYEKL. This CDR3 is built from 13 residues. V gave up 4 bases and J gave up 3 bases, with 8 bases separating them. Study results and caveats: An excess of low generation probability was shown by twin-shared out-of-frame alpha sequences. It was cross-sectional statistical analysis, not following the same donors, that the conclusions relied on. Analyses of zero insertions could, in part, be confounded by invariant MAIT and iNKT cells.

The same data also contributed to another study, on yellow fever vaccine responses in identical twins.

The receptor was isolated from a woman between 18 and 29 years old in good health. The chain has TRBV4-1 and TRBJ2-3, with D unclear. The sequencing input was memory (CD45RO+) T cells sorted from blood. The CDR3, as DNA: TGCGCCAGCAGCCCCGGATTGACAGATACGCAGTATTTT. This translates into CASSPGLTDTQYF.